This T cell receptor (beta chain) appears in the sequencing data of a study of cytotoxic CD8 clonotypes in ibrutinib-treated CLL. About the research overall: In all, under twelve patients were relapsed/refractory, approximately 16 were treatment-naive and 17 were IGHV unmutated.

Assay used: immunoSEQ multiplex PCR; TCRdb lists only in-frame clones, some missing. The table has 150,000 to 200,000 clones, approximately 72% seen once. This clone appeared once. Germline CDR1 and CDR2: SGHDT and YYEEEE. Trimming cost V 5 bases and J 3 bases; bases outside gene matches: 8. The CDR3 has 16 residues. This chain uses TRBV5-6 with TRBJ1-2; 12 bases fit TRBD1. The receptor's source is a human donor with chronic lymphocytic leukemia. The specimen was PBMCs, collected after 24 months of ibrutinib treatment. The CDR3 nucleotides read TGTGCCAGCAGTTTCCCGGGACAGGGGGCCCACTATGGCTACACCTTC. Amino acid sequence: CASSFPGQGAHYGYTF.